This T cell receptor beta chain comes out of a study of T cell clonotyping in hematopoietic cell transplantation. Assay used: immunoSEQ multiplex PCR; TCRdb lists only in-frame clones, some missing. Of 7,000 to 10,000 clones listed, less than 70% were seen once; the top ten hold 20% to 25%. Blood collection times were about day -28 and days 30, 100, 180 posttransplant. General study results and limits: Higher Inverse Simpson Index values in graft donor and pretransplant recipient predicted broader posttransplant TCR diversity. After transplant, recipient diversity fell while pathologically expanded clonotypes grew through day 180.

Germline V CDR1 and CDR2: SGHTA, FQGTGA. The CDR3 covers 17 residues. The ends were cut back, 4 bases at V and 3 bases at J, with 21 bases in the middle. Comment on this clone: Its antigen is still unknown.

V usage is TRBV7-3 and J usage is TRBJ1-1, with D unresolved. The sample consisted of peripheral blood mononuclear cells, taken 100 days after allogeneic stem cell transplant. The TCR comes from a male patient between 55 and 70 years old who had an allogeneic stem cell transplant from an unrelated donor, so the T cells may come from the graft donor. Some clones in this sample may be carry-over from other donors' samples. The CDR3 DNA sequence: TGTGCCAGCAGCTATGGTCCCCCGGGTAGATGGGACACTGAAGCTTTCTTT. This encodes CASSYGPPGRWDTEAFF.